This T cell receptor beta chain was sequenced for a study of T cell repertoires in cytomegalovirus infection. Whole-study context: Carrying CMV and the relevant HLA type showed in public TCR beta signatures.

V was clipped by 0 bases and J by 4 bases, with 13 bases between them. CDR1 is KGHSH, CDR2 LQKENI, per germline. The CDR3 contains 15 residues. As to this clonotype: No antigen is known for it.

Study-wide points: Summed public TCR beta family frequency identified CMV carriers bearing the relevant HLA. It was HLA-C-restricted CMV-specific TCR beta clonotypes that dominated the response ex vivo.

MiXCR, applied by TCRdb to the reads, yields one record per CDR3 protein. The table has some 400,000 distinct CDR3 sequences, roughly a third seen once. The gene calls are TRBV18 and TRBJ2-7, with D unclear. This clonotype originated in a human donor in good health (CMV status not recorded). Some clones in this sample may be carry-over from other donors' samples. The sample consisted of PBMCs. The CDR3 loop is CASSPPSHRPYEQYF. For the CDR3, the DNA is TGTGCCAGCTCACCACCGAGTCACAGACCTTACGAGCAGTACTTC.